A selection of T cell receptor beta chains follows, all from one sample in a study of T cell responses to AZD1222 COVID-19 vaccine. Measured with immunoSEQ multiplex PCR; TCRdb has only the in-frame clones, and not every one. Among 90,000 to 150,000 clones listed, approximately 87% were seen once. This sample comprised peripheral blood, obtained on day 0 of AZD1222 vaccination. Every receptor here comes from an adult in good health. The CDR3 runs from the conserved cysteine through the conserved F or W. The D gene is left open where the match is weak. The listing skips clone size in some rows; elsewhere it reads once, few, many or a size class.

D | J | V | size | DNA | CDR3
NA | TRBJ1-5 | TRBV4-1 | NA | TGCGCCAGCAGCCAAGATTTCGCCAGCGTCCGGCCCCAGCATTTT | CASSQDFASVRPQHF
TRBD1 | TRBJ1-1 | TRBV27 | NA | TGTGCCAGCAGTTTTTATCACATCCGGGACAGGCGGAACACTGAAGCTTTCTTT | CASSFYHIRDRRNTEAFF
TRBD2 | TRBJ2-1 | TRBV10-3 | NA | TGTGCCATCTCTATTCGGGGGGGGAACAATGAGCAGTTCTTC | CAISIRGGNNEQFF
TRBD1 | TRBJ1-1 | TRBV5-1 | NA | TGCGCCAGCAGCTTGCCTCAGGGGGCTCGGACTGAAGCTTTCTTT | CASSLPQGARTEAFF
TRBD1 | TRBJ1-2 | TRBV7-9 | NA | TGTGCCAGCAGCAAAGCCGGGACAGCCCTCTATGGCTACACCTTC | CASSKAGTALYGYTF
TRBD1 | TRBJ1-2 | TRBV7-9 | few | TGTGCCAGCAGCATTGGGACAGGGGGTGGTGGCTACACCTTC | CASSIGTGGGGYTF
NA | TRBJ2-2 | TRBV6-5 | NA | TGTGCCAGCACCCGGAACACCGGGGAGCTGTTTTTT | CASTRNTGELFF
TRBD1 | TRBJ1-6 | TRBV2 | NA | TGTGCCAGCTTGACTGGGACAGCCCGTGAGAGCTCCTATAATTCACCCCTCCACTTT | CASLTGTARESSYNSPLHF
TRBD1 | TRBJ1-1 | TRBV12-3/TRBV12-4 | NA | TGTGCCAGCAGCCGACAGGGTAACACTGAAGCTTTCTTT | CASSRQGNTEAFF
NA | TRBJ1-4 | TRBV7-9 | NA | TGTGCCAGCAGCTCGGGTTACAATGAAAAACTGTTTTTT | CASSSGYNEKLFF
NA | TRBJ2-7 | TRBV3-1/TRBV3-2 | NA | TGTGCCAGCAGCCAAGACCGGCGGCCAGAGCAGTACTTC | CASSQDRRPEQYF
TRBD1 | TRBJ1-5 | TRBV7-8 | NA | TGTGCCAGCAGCTTCGGACAGGACAGCAATCAGCCCCAGCATTTT | CASSFGQDSNQPQHF
TRBD2 | TRBJ2-5 | TRBV6-5 | NA | TGTGCCAGCAGTTACTCGCGGGGGGCGTCGGAGACCCAGTACTTC | CASSYSRGASETQYF
NA | TRBJ1-4 | TRBV9 | once | TGTGCCAGCAGCGTAGCGGCCAGGAACACTGAAAAACTGTTTTTT | CASSVAARNTEKLFF
TRBD1 | TRBJ1-5 | TRBV19 | NA | TGTGCCAGTAAACAGGGGACTATTTATAGCAATCAGCCCCAGCATTTT | CASKQGTIYSNQPQHF
TRBD1 | TRBJ1-2 | TRBV6-5 | NA | TGTGCCAGCAGCGGACAGGCGCAGGGAGTCTACACCTTC | CASSGQAQGVYTF
TRBD1 | TRBJ1-2 | TRBV7-2 | NA | TGTGCCAGCAGCCCGAGAGGAATGAGGGGGCGTCATGGCTACACCTTC | CASSPRGMRGRHGYTF
NA | TRBJ1-3 | TRBV6-4 | NA | TGTGCCAGCAGTGACTCACTACCGGGGCGGTTCGCAAACACCATATATTTT | CASSDSLPGRFANTIYF